Listed here are 28 T cell receptor beta chains from one sample, sequenced in a study of human T cells and chemical hapten exposure. In TCRdb, the RACE reads were re-called with MiXCR into one record per CDR3 protein. The table shows over 85,000 distinct CDR3 sequences, with around 12% occurring only once. The time point was: patch test 1, 2 weeks after DPC sensitization. Noted treatment: therapeutic diphenylcyclopropenone sensitization with weekly scalp DPC. The sequencing used whole blood, collected in connection with sensitization to the hapten diphenylcyclopropenone (DPC). Source of these receptors: a woman between 40 and 55 years old with alopecia areata. Some clones in this sample may be carry-over from other donors' samples.

Only a few counts were recorded for this clonotype. This CDR3 is CATGEDPYEQYF. The CDR3 nucleotides read TGTGCCACCGGGGAAGACCCCTACGAGCAGTACTTC. This chain connects TRBV28 to TRBJ2-7, with D perhaps matching TRBD2 (5 bases). Between the trimmed V and J ends, which lost 10 bases and 2 bases, there was a span of 12 bases. The CDR3 has 12 residues. Germline lookup yields CDR1 MDHEN and CDR2 SYDVKM.

This clonotype has a handful of counts. The chain combines TRBV7-2 with TRBJ2-2; D unresolved. Germline CDR1 reads SGHTA; CDR2 reads FQGNSA. V was trimmed by 2 bases and J by 7 bases, leaving 14 bases between them. The CDR3 spans 15 residues. The CDR3 spells CASSLLRVSGGELFF. In DNA, the CDR3 is TGTGCCAGCAGCTTATTAAGGGTCTCTGGCGGGGAGCTGTTTTTT.

This clonotype was counted a few times. This chain uses TRBV11-3 with TRBJ1-2, with D perhaps matching TRBD1 (6 bases). Deletions cut 2 bases from V and 3 bases from J, with 16 bases between. The germline CDR1 and CDR2 sequences are SGHNT and YENEEA. This CDR3 comprises 16 residues. As DNA, the CDR3 is TGTGCCAGCAGCTTACACCGAATGGGGGGCTACTATGGCTACACCTTC. Amino acids: CASSLHRMGGYYGYTF. The full variable domain, its missing parts supplied by reference TRBV11-3 and TRBJ1-2, is EAGVVQSPRYKIIEKKQPVAFWCNPISGHNTLYWYLQNLGQGPELLIRYENEEAVDDSQLPKDRFSAERLKGVDSTLKIQPAELGDSAVYLCASSLHRMGGYYGYTFGSGTRLTVV.

This clonotype was picked up many times. The chain employs TRBV20-1 and TRBJ2-3; 9 bases are shared with TRBD2. The CDR3 has 14 residues. The J segment lost 4 bases and the V segment lost 6 bases, leaving 8 bases of the junction unmatched. CDR1 and CDR2 (germline): DFQATT, SNEGSKA (reference sequence). In DNA form, the CDR3 reads TGCAGTGCATTTAGCGGGAGTGGCGCAGATACGCAGTATTTT. Encoded protein: CSAFSGSGADTQYF.

The gene calls are TRBV12-3 or TRBV12-4 and TRBJ2-2; D perhaps matches TRBD1 (5 bases). With 3 bases removed from V and 0 bases from J, the gap between germline ends came to 8 bases. The CDR3 has 15 residues. CDR3 nucleotide sequence: TGTGCCAGCAGTTTCTCAGGGTCGAACACCGGGGAGCTGTTTTTT. This translates into CASSFSGSNTGELFF.

With regard to this clonotype: One end of the junction is discordant with germline, which a read error may explain. The rearrangement uses TRBV6-2 or TRBV6-3 and TRBJ2-7; 8 bases map to TRBD2. The CDR3 runs 12 residues. Germline V gene data show CDR1 as MNHEY and CDR2 as SVGEGT. The CDR3 DNA follows: TGTGCCAGCAGTTACGGGCTAGCGGGCTCCGAATTC. Translation: CASSYGLAGSEF.

The chain recombines TRBV6-5 with TRBJ2-7; 7 nucleotides agree with TRBD1. CDR3 length equals 15 residues. V dropped 4 bases and J dropped 3; count of bases not matched to a gene: 9. The germline V gene has CDR1 MNHEY and CDR2 SVGAGI. The CDR3 DNA is TGTGCCAGCAGTTTCCGACAGGGTAGTCTCTACGAGCAGTACTTC. The encoded protein is CASSFRQGSLYEQYF.

This chain joins TRBV5-1 and TRBJ2-3; 7 bases fit TRBD2. The CDR3 is made up of 15 amino acids. Trimming cost V 6 bases and J 4 bases; bases outside gene matches: 11. Germline V gives CDR1 SGHRS, CDR2 YFSETQ. CDR3 nucleotide sequence: TGCGCCAGCAACCTCCACGGGGGAGGGGCAGATACGCAGTATTTT. Amino acids: CASNLHGGGADTQYF.

This clonotype has ten or more counts. This sequence joins TRBV28 and TRBJ2-1; 7 bases map to TRBD1. With 0 bases clipped from V and 8 bases from J, the junction kept 10 bases outside the gene matches. This CDR3 spans 16 amino acids. Germline V gene sequence: CDR1 MDHEN, CDR2 SYDVKM. This CDR3 is CASSLWRTGVRDEQFF. CDR3 coding DNA: TGTGCCAGCAGTTTATGGAGGACAGGAGTTAGGGATGAGCAGTTCTTC.

This clonotype has more than one count but fewer than ten. V is TRBV5-6 and J is TRBJ1-5; TRBD1 matches 8 bases. The CDR3 has 15 amino acids. With V trimmed by 1 base and J by 6 bases, 6 bases remained unmatched. Germline V gene data show CDR1 as SGHDT and CDR2 as YYEEEE. The CDR3 sequence: CASSLRGTGSQPQHF. CDR3 in DNA: TGTGCCAGCAGCTTGCGGGGGACAGGCTCTCAGCCCCAGCATTTT.

In its sample, this clonotype was seen a few times. This sequence joins TRBV12-3 or TRBV12-4 and TRBJ2-6; D tentatively fits TRBD1 or TRBD2 (6 bases each). Trimming left V 5 bases short and J 2 bases short, with 7 bases between. CDR3 length: 14 amino acids. The CDR3 is CASSGGPGANVLTF. The DNA for the CDR3 is TGTGCCAGCAGTGGGGGGCCTGGGGCCAACGTCCTGACTTTC.

This clonotype has a handful of counts. The rearrangement links TRBV20-1 to TRBJ1-2; D not resolved. Germline assignment: CDR1 DFQATT and CDR2 SNEGSKA (reference sequence). The V end lost 4 bases, the J end lost 0 bases, and 6 bases lay between the germline ends. The CDR3 spans 12 residues. The CDR3 region is CSAIYANYGYTF. The CDR3 DNA reads TGCAGTGCTATTTATGCTAACTATGGCTACACCTTC.

This clonotype was seen more than once but under ten times. The rearrangement links TRBV27 to TRBJ1-5, with TRBD1 identical over 8 bases. CDR3 length: 14 amino acids. The germline gives CDR1 MNHEY, CDR2 SMNVEV (reference sequence). J was trimmed by 6 bases and V by 6 bases; bases with no gene match: 7. This CDR3 reads CASSFGQGSQPQHF. The CDR3 bases are TGTGCCAGCAGCTTCGGACAGGGAAGTCAGCCCCAGCATTTT.

J is TRBJ2-4 and V is TRBV6-1; 7 positions agree with TRBD1. CDR3 length equals 18 residues. In germline, CDR1 is MNHNS, CDR2 SASEGT. Unmatched junction bases numbered 9, after V lost 1 base and J lost 0 bases. CDR3 sequence (DNA): TGTGCCAGCAGTGAAGGGTCCCGGGGACAGCTAGCCAAAAACATTCAGTACTTC. Amino acid sequence: CASSEGSRGQLAKNIQYF.

This clonotype was detected many times. The V and J genes are TRBV18 and TRBJ2-1; no reliable D call. CDR1 and CDR2 from the germline V gene are KGHSH and LQKENI. The CDR3 extends over 12 amino acids. V was trimmed by 3 bases and J by 4 bases, leaving 4 bases between them. This CDR3 reads CASSPLYNEQFF. The CDR3 region has the DNA TGTGCCAGCTCACCTTTGTACAATGAGCAGTTCTTC.

The chain couples TRBV6-5 to TRBJ2-3, with D tentatively TRBD1 (5 bases). From germline, CDR1 is MNHEY and CDR2 SVGAGI. There are 15 residues in the CDR3. Trimming removed 7 bases at V and 5 bases at J, with 19 bases between. CDR3 nucleotides: TGTGCCAGCACTACAAAACGACTGGGGCAAGATACGCAGTATTTT. This codes for CASTTKRLGQDTQYF.

This clonotype was observed at least ten times. The V and J genes are TRBV6-2 or TRBV6-3 and TRBJ2-6; 10 bases are shared with TRBD2. The CDR3 has 18 residues. J lost 0 bases, V lost 5 bases, and 7 bases had no gene match. Germline loops: CDR1 MNHEY, CDR2 SVGEGT. The CDR3 DNA reads as TGTGCCAGCAGTCCACTTGGACTAGCGGCCTCTGGGGCCAACGTCCTGACTTTC. This translates into CASSPLGLAASGANVLTF.

The chain combines TRBV18 with TRBJ1-4; D not resolved. Trimming stripped 3 bases from V and 0 bases from J, with 14 bases between. The CDR3 sequence is 17 residues long. The V gene's germline CDR1 is KGHSH and CDR2 LQKENI. Here the CDR3 reads CASSPEEFGATNEKLFF. In nucleotides, the CDR3 is TGTGCCAGCTCACCTGAGGAATTCGGGGCAACTAATGAAAAACTGTTTTTT.

Many counts were recorded for this clonotype. The gene calls are TRBV29-1 and TRBJ1-1, with D unclear. CDR1 is SQVTM and CDR2 is ANQGSEA in the germline V gene. V was trimmed by 2 bases and J by 1 base, leaving 5 bases between them. The length of the CDR3 is 12 residues. The CDR3 region is CSVEWGNTEAFF. DNA for the CDR3: TGCAGCGTTGAATGGGGGAACACTGAAGCTTTCTTT.

The J gene is TRBJ2-7, the V gene TRBV29-1, with TRBD1 matching over 10 bases. Germline values: CDR1 SQVTM, CDR2 ANQGSEA. The CDR3 length is 14 residues. The ends lost 5 bases at V and 5 bases at J; junction bases unmatched: 9. DNA of the CDR3: TGCAGCGTTTCCGTCGGGACAGGGGCCCACGAGCAGTACTTC. Amino acids: CSVSVGTGAHEQYF.

CDR3 protein: CASSYSARANEQFF. CDR3 coding DNA: TGTGCCAGCAGTTACTCAGCCCGAGCCAATGAGCAGTTCTTC. This chain joins TRBV6-2 or TRBV6-3 and TRBJ2-1; D is unclear. V lost 0 bases, J lost 6 bases, and 9 bases lay in between. CDR1 and CDR2 from the germline V gene are MNHEY and SVGEGT. CDR3 length equals 14 residues.

This clonotype was picked up many times. J is TRBJ2-1 and V is TRBV2, with 10 nucleotides matching TRBD2. CDR3 size: 15 residues. CDR1 is SNHLY, CDR2 FYNNEI, per germline. V shed 2 bases, J shed 2 bases, and the junction held 0 bases outside the gene matches. The CDR3 DNA reads TGTGCCAGCAGTGAAACTAGCGGGGCCTACAATGAGCAGTTCTTC. Protein sequence: CASSETSGAYNEQFF.

This chain joins TRBV12-3 or TRBV12-4 and TRBJ2-5, with 7 bases lining up with TRBD1. With 6 bases clipped from V and 2 bases from J, the junction kept 3 bases outside the gene matches. The CDR3 sequence is 13 residues long. CDR3 coding DNA: TGTGCCAGCAGAAAACAGGGGCAAGAGACCCAGTACTTC. Translating gives CASRKQGQETQYF.

In its sample, this clonotype was seen many times. This rearrangement joins TRBV7-8 to TRBJ2-5; D not resolved. Germline CDR1 SGHVS, CDR2 FQNEAQ. Deletions cut 2 bases from V and 2 bases from J, with 15 bases between. The CDR3 has 16 residues. Here the CDR3 reads CASSLHSPGLQETQYF. The CDR3 DNA sequence: TGTGCCAGCAGCTTACATAGTCCGGGCCTTCAAGAGACCCAGTACTTC.

This clonotype was observed at least ten times. The chain couples TRBV3-1 to TRBJ2-7; 8 nucleotides agree with TRBD2. The CDR3 is 16 residues long. V was clipped by 3 bases and J by 3 bases; unmatched bases: 10. Germline values: CDR1 LGHDT, CDR2 YNNKEL (reference sequence). Here the CDR3 DNA reads TGTGCCAGCAGCCAGGGTCTTAGCGGGGCGTTCTACGAGCAGTACTTC. Protein product: CASSQGLSGAFYEQYF.

The chain employs TRBV29-1 and TRBJ2-7, with 9 bases matching TRBD1. Trimming cost V 4 bases and J 2 bases; bases outside gene matches: 9. Germline values: CDR1 SQVTM, CDR2 ANQGSEA. The CDR3 covers 15 residues. The CDR3 DNA follows: TGCAGCGTTGGGGTGGGGACAGGGATAACCTACGAGCAGTACTTC. This encodes CSVGVGTGITYEQYF.

The V and J genes are TRBV6-5 and TRBJ2-3; D is possibly TRBD2 (6 bases). The V gene lost 5 bases and the J gene lost 6 bases, with 24 bases spanning the gap. CDR3 length equals 17 residues. The V gene's germline CDR1 is MNHEY and CDR2 SVGAGI. The CDR3 protein is CASSDLGFGGTGDTQYF. CDR3 bases: TGTGCCAGCAGTGACTTGGGTTTCGGCGGGACGGGGGATACGCAGTATTTT.

There are a few counts of this clonotype. V usage is TRBV11-2 and J usage is TRBJ2-7; D not resolved. CDR1 and CDR2 (germline): SGHAT, FQNNGV. This CDR3 is built from 14 residues. Trimming removed 4 bases from V and 2 bases from J, with 12 bases in between. The CDR3 sequence is CASSSGSPPYEQYF. CDR3 nucleotides: TGTGCCAGCAGCTCCGGCAGTCCCCCCTACGAGCAGTACTTC.